Shown below are 10 T cell receptor beta chains from a single sample sequenced in a study of blood T cell repertoires in COVID-19. Sequencing was performed with immunoSEQ multiplex PCR; in TCRdb, only in-frame clones are kept and a portion is missing. The repertoire holds 150,000 or so clones, with roughly 82% as singletons. Sequencing was done on a sample of peripheral blood. The origin of the receptors is a woman in her forties with COVID-19, enrolled during active disease.

The rearrangement uses TRBV6-5 and TRBJ2-3; tentative D call: TRBD1 (5 bases). V was trimmed by 2 bases and J by 8 bases, leaving 17 bases between them. Germline V gene lookup returns CDR1 MNHEY and CDR2 SVGAGI. This CDR3 is built from 15 residues. CDR3: CASSYVQGIRGTQYF. CDR3 DNA sequence: TGTGCCAGCAGTTACGTTCAGGGTATAAGGGGTACGCAGTATTTT.

The chain has TRBV18 and TRBJ1-6; TRBD1 matches 8 bases. Germline CDR1 and CDR2: KGHSH and LQKENI. The CDR3 length is 14 residues. The V and J ends lost 3 bases and 8 bases, in that order; junction bases with no gene match: 3. Here the CDR3 reads CASSPGQGHSPLHF. The CDR3 DNA follows: TGTGCCAGCTCACCCGGACAGGGTCATTCACCCCTCCACTTT.

The rearrangement links TRBV23-1 to TRBJ1-6; the D is unclear. TRBV23-1 is noted as an ORF with a role that remains uncertain. Trimming stripped 6 bases from V and 4 bases from J, with 10 bases between. CDR3 length: 14 amino acids. CDR3 sequence: CASRELIYNSPLHF. CDR3 bases: TGCGCCAGCAGGGAGCTAATTTATAATTCACCCCTCCACTTT.

The chain has TRBV30 and TRBJ1-4; 7 positions match TRBD1. Losses at the gene ends were 0 bases for V and 8 bases for J; bases not matched to a gene: 6. Germline V gene data show CDR1 as GTSNPN and CDR2 as SVGIG (reference sequence). The CDR3 covers 14 residues. The CDR3 sequence is CAWSVTGEVEKLFF. In DNA form, the CDR3 reads TGTGCCTGGAGTGTAACAGGGGAAGTAGAAAAACTGTTTTTT.

The chain employs TRBV7-6 and TRBJ2-1, with 10 bases that match TRBD1. After removal of 1 base from V and 3 bases from J, the junction contained 3 bases not matched to a gene. The germline V gene encodes CDR1 SGHVS and CDR2 FNYEAQ. The CDR3 contains 16 residues. This chain's CDR3 is CASSLETGGFYNEQFF. The CDR3, as DNA: TGTGCCAGCAGCTTAGAGACAGGGGGCTTCTACAATGAGCAGTTCTTC.

The rearrangement links TRBV19 to TRBJ1-6; D perhaps matches TRBD1 (5 bases). Germline-derived CDR1 and CDR2 are LNHDA and SQIVND (reference sequence). V was cut by 6 bases and J by 0 bases, with 9 bases left in between. The CDR3 covers 15 residues. The CDR3: CASRTESSYNSPLHF. Written as DNA, the CDR3 is TGTGCCAGTAGGACAGAGAGCTCCTATAATTCACCCCTCCACTTT.

This clone was detected a few times. V usage is TRBV11-2 and J usage is TRBJ2-1; 13 positions agree with TRBD2. Germline V CDR1 and CDR2: SGHAT, FQNNGV. The trim removed 6 bases at V and 1 base at J, leaving 9 bases unmatched. This CDR3 has 18 amino acids. The CDR3 DNA sequence: TGTGCCAGCAGGCTAACTAGCGGGGGGGCCGCGTCCTACAATGAGCAGTTCTTC. This gives the protein CASRLTSGGAASYNEQFF. Combining the CDR3 with reference TRBV11-2 and TRBJ2-1 gives the whole variable domain EAGVAQSPRYKIIEKRQSVAFWCNPISGHATLYWYQQILGQGPKLLIQFQNNGVVDDSQLPKDRFSAERLKGVDSTLKIQPAKLEDSAVYLCASRLTSGGAASYNEQFFGPGTRLTVL.

This chain connects TRBV27 to TRBJ1-2, with 9 bases identical to TRBD1. V lost 3 bases and J lost 10; bases outside the gene matches: 3. The CDR3 covers 12 residues. CDR1 MNHEY and CDR2 SMNVEV come from the germline V gene (reference sequence). In nucleotides, the CDR3 is TGTGCCAGCAGTTTCGGACAGGGGCACTACACCTTC. Translation: CASSFGQGHYTF.

The chain carries TRBV11-2 and TRBJ2-3, with 9 bases that match TRBD2. The CDR3 has 15 amino acids. V lost 7 bases to trimming and J lost 2 bases; unmatched junction nucleotides: 7. Germline V gene sequence: CDR1 SGHAT, CDR2 FQNNGV. CDR3 sequence (DNA): TGTGCCAGCATCGGCGGGGGGGTCCCCACAGATACGCAGTATTTT. This encodes CASIGGGVPTDTQYF.

The rearrangement joins TRBV6-1 to TRBJ2-7; possibly TRBD2 for D (5 bases). V lost 2 bases and J 6 bases, leaving 11 bases between the germline ends. This CDR3 has 13 residues. Germline V gene sequence: CDR1 MNHNS, CDR2 SASEGT. CDR3 bases: TGTGCCAGCAGTGAAATGGGGAGAGGCGAGCAGTACGTC. Protein: CASSEMGRGEQYV.